This T cell receptor (beta chain) was found in a study of cytomegalovirus exposure and HLA in healthy donors. Study-level findings and limits: As was reported, the HLA-A and HLA-B alleles of most subjects were accurately predicted from TCR beta sequences. An analysis done earlier found most TCR beta V segments productive about 87% or about 30% of the time. An observed cluster of highly shared sequence variants was recorded as a likely sequencing artifact. A further, later analysis showed that HLA-associated TCR beta chains (compared with equally common others) were more clonally expanded.

PCR employed 60 Vbeta and 13 Jbeta primers. Sequencing was performed with immunoSEQ multiplex PCR; in TCRdb, only in-frame clones are kept and a portion is missing. Of some 200,000 clones detected, approximately 88% appear once; the ten largest clones hold over 0.65%. About this clone itself: Its target is not known.

Germline V gene data show CDR1 as SNHLY and CDR2 as FYNNEI. The V gene lost 5 bases and the J gene lost 0 bases, with 8 bases spanning the gap. The length of the CDR3 is 15 residues. Material for sequencing was PBMCs. The genes are TRBV2 and TRBJ2-6; a weak D match, TRBD1 (5 bases). The TCR sequence derives from a boy between 2 and 10 years old in good health and CMV-seronegative. CDR3 nucleotides: TGTGCCAGCAGTAGGGGTTACTCTGGGGCCAACGTCCTGACTTTC. It specifies CASSRGYSGANVLTF.